Listed below are T cell receptor beta chains from one sample, sequenced in a study of cytomegalovirus exposure and HLA in healthy donors. The table came from immunoSEQ multiplex PCR; TCRdb's copy has only in-frame clones and leaves some out. The sample records about 110,000 clones, about nine tenths being singletons. Specimen: PBMCs. These receptors were taken from a woman aged 18-35 years in good health and CMV-seropositive. Both conserved end residues are part of each CDR3. D genes are given only for firm matches. Expanded clones are given a class, and other clones once, few, many or no size at all.

D gene	J gene	clone size	V gene	CDR3 protein	CDR3 DNA
-	TRBJ1-5	-	TRBV28	CASAGADYRPQHF	TGTGCCTCCGCAGGGGCAGATTATAGGCCCCAGCATTTT
-	TRBJ2-4	-	TRBV7-9	CASSHRDTQAKNIQYF	TGTGCCAGCAGCCACCGGGACACCCAAGCCAAAAACATTCAGTACTTC
-	TRBJ2-1	-	TRBV2	CASSDLGRGEQFF	TGTGCCAGCAGTGATTTAGGACGGGGTGAGCAGTTCTTC
-	TRBJ1-5	-	TRBV4-1	CASSQDRNQPQHF	TGCGCCAGCAGCCAAGACAGGAATCAGCCCCAGCATTTT
-	TRBJ1-4	-	TRBV5-4	CASSSGQNNEKLFF	TGTGCCAGCAGCTCAGGGCAGAATAATGAAAAACTGTTTTTT
TRBD1	TRBJ2-1	-	TRBV9	CASSGTGLNEQFF	TGTGCCAGCAGCGGGACAGGTCTAAATGAGCAGTTCTTC
-	TRBJ1-2	-	TRBV14	CASSQVGLGYGYTF	TGTGCCAGCAGCCAAGTGGGGCTTGGCTATGGCTACACCTTC
-	TRBJ1-5	-	TRBV5-6	CASSHQPNLYF	TGTGCCAGCAGCCACCAACCGAACCTATATTTT
-	TRBJ1-5	-	TRBV6-1	CASSESGGGNQPQHF	TGTGCCAGCAGTGAAAGTGGGGGCGGCAATCAGCCCCAGCATTTT
-	TRBJ1-1	-	TRBV10-2	CASSEAGPDTEAFF	TGCGCCAGCAGTGAGGCAGGGCCGGACACTGAAGCTTTCTTT
TRBD2	TRBJ2-7	few	TRBV2	CASSEAPTGGQDEQYF	TGTGCCAGCAGTGAAGCCCCGACGGGGGGGCAGGACGAGCAGTACTTC
TRBD1	TRBJ1-1	-	TRBV29-1	CSVGGTGTDFHTEAFF	TGCAGCGTTGGAGGGACCGGGACAGACTTTCACACTGAAGCTTTCTTT
TRBD1	TRBJ2-3	-	TRBV7-9	CASSLPTGSSTDTQYF	TGTGCCAGCAGCCTCCCGACAGGGAGTAGCACAGATACGCAGTATTTT
-	TRBJ2-2	-	TRBV7-6	CASTEREWGNTGELFF	TGTGCCAGCACCGAACGAGAGTGGGGCAACACCGGGGAGCTGTTTTTT
-	TRBJ1-4	-	TRBV15	CATSRHRVGEKLFF	TGTGCCACCAGCAGACACAGGGTGGGCGAAAAACTGTTTTTT
TRBD1	TRBJ2-1	-	TRBV6-1	CASSGGDRGLKNEQFF	TGTGCCAGCAGTGGAGGGGACAGGGGGCTGAAGAATGAGCAGTTCTTC
-	TRBJ1-5	-	TRBV12-2	CASRLGEAQHF	TGTGCAAGTCGCTTAGGAGAGGCCCAGCATTTT
TRBD2	TRBJ2-1	-	TRBV4-1	CASSRKGGLAGAWEQFF	TGCGCCAGCAGCCGTAAAGGGGGCCTAGCGGGGGCGTGGGAGCAGTTCTTC
TRBD1	TRBJ2-3	-	TRBV27	CASSPGQGSSTQYF	TGTGCCAGCAGTCCCGGACAGGGTTCATCTACGCAGTATTTT
TRBD2	TRBJ2-2	-	TRBV28	CASSFYGLAGGANTGELFF	TGTGCCAGCAGTTTCTACGGACTAGCGGGGGGGGCGAACACCGGGGAGCTGTTTTTT
-	TRBJ2-4	-	TRBV5-6	CASSLAGGPKNIQYF	TGTGCCAGCAGCTTGGCGGGGGGCCCCAAAAACATTCAGTACTTC
-	TRBJ1-2	-	TRBV7-6	CASTHLAGDGYTF	TGTGCCAGCACCCATTTGGCCGGGGATGGCTACACCTTC
-	TRBJ2-3	-	TRBV9	CASSAGGEDTQYF	TGTGCCAGCAGCGCGGGCGGGGAGGATACGCAGTATTTT
-	TRBJ1-2	-	TRBV27	CASRPPGQLDGYTF	TGTGCCAGCAGACCTCCGGGACAACTTGATGGCTACACCTTC
TRBD1	TRBJ1-5	-	TRBV5-6	CASSRQGALNQPQHF	TGTGCCAGCAGCCGACAGGGGGCTTTAAATCAGCCCCAGCATTTT
TRBD1	TRBJ1-2	-	TRBV25-1	CASLRTGSNYGYTF	TGTGCCAGCCTTAGGACAGGGTCTAACTATGGCTACACCTTC
TRBD2	TRBJ2-7	-	TRBV11-2	CASSINSGGSYEQYF	TGTGCCAGCAGCATCAATAGCGGGGGCTCCTACGAGCAGTACTTC
-	TRBJ2-1	-	TRBV18	CASSIGGAQFF	TGTGCCAGCTCAATCGGAGGGGCGCAGTTCTTC
TRBD1	TRBJ2-1	-	TRBV6-1	CASSAGTGVYNEQFF	TGTGCCAGCAGTGCCGGGACAGGGGTTTACAATGAGCAGTTCTTC
-	TRBJ1-1	-	TRBV2	CASSPKRVAEAFF	TGTGCCAGCAGTCCGAAGCGGGTCGCTGAAGCTTTCTTT
-	TRBJ1-2	-	TRBV19	CASSIRTDNNYGYTF	TGTGCCAGTAGTATACGGACGGACAATAACTATGGCTACACCTTC
-	TRBJ1-2	few	TRBV7-9	CASSLQYEDAGYTF	TGTGCCAGCAGCTTACAATACGAGGATGCTGGCTACACCTTC
TRBD1	TRBJ2-2	-	TRBV7-9	CAPDRDRATGELFF	TGTGCCCCGGACCGGGACAGGGCTACCGGGGAGCTGTTTTTT
-	TRBJ2-6	-	TRBV7-2	CASSLAAGANVLTF	TGTGCCAGCAGCTTAGCGGCCGGGGCCAACGTCCTGACTTTC
-	TRBJ2-5	-	TRBV7-2	CASSLRGLETQYF	TGTGCCAGCAGCTTAAGAGGGTTGGAGACCCAGTACTTC
-	TRBJ1-4	once	TRBV7-6	CASSMTGLNEKLFF	TGTGCCAGCAGCATGACAGGCCTTAATGAAAAACTGTTTTTT
TRBD2	TRBJ2-5	-	TRBV5-4	CASSSGTSEETQYF	TGTGCCAGCAGCTCGGGGACTAGCGAAGAGACCCAGTACTTC
-	TRBJ2-1	-	TRBV5-4	CASSFGDEQFF	TGTGCCAGCAGCTTCGGGGATGAGCAGTTCTTC
-	TRBJ1-1	-	TRBV19	CASSPNRGGLEAFF	TGTGCCAGTAGCCCGAACCGGGGGGGATTAGAAGCTTTCTTT
TRBD1	TRBJ2-1	-	TRBV18	CASSLGGGTGGYNEQFF	TGTGCCAGCTCACTGGGAGGCGGGACAGGGGGCTACAATGAGCAGTTCTTC
TRBD2	TRBJ2-7	-	TRBV6-1	CASLPGAGGYHEQYF	TGTGCCAGCCTTCCCGGGGCGGGGGGATACCACGAGCAGTACTTC
TRBD1	TRBJ1-6	-	TRBV7-9	CASSFPTGSNSPLHF	TGTGCCAGCAGCTTTCCGACAGGGAGTAATTCACCCCTCCACTTT
TRBD2	TRBJ2-5	-	TRBV19	CASSIASGLGAGGETQYF	TGTGCCAGTAGTATAGCGTCGGGTCTGGGAGCGGGGGGGGAGACCCAGTACTTC
-	TRBJ2-2	-	TRBV18	CASSPPVTTGELFF	TGTGCCAGCTCACCACCAGTAACAACCGGGGAGCTGTTTTTT
-	TRBJ1-5	-	TRBV6-1	CASRRVGGGQPQHF	TGTGCCAGCAGACGGGTAGGAGGAGGCCAGCCCCAGCATTTT
-	TRBJ1-1	-	TRBV6-4	CASSASGAGGTEAFF	TGTGCCAGCAGCGCTTCAGGCGCGGGAGGCACTGAAGCTTTCTTT
TRBD1	TRBJ1-5	-	TRBV28	CASSGAGGSNQPQHF	TGTGCCAGCAGTGGGGCAGGGGGTAGCAATCAGCCCCAGCATTTT
-	TRBJ1-1	-	TRBV10-2	CASSEPIRGTEAFF	TGCGCCAGCAGTGAACCGATCAGGGGCACTGAAGCTTTCTTT
TRBD1	TRBJ1-1	-	TRBV2	CASRDRFVYTEAFF	TGTGCCAGCAGGGACAGGTTTGTTTACACTGAAGCTTTCTTT
-	TRBJ2-2	-	TRBV6-6	CASSLEINTGELFF	TGTGCCAGCAGTTTAGAGATAAACACCGGGGAGCTGTTTTTT
-	TRBJ1-5	-	TRBV4-1	CASSQDQVPTYQPQHF	TGCGCCAGCAGCCAAGATCAAGTCCCCACTTATCAGCCCCAGCATTTT
TRBD1	TRBJ2-1	once	TRBV19	CASSPDRGLENEQFF	TGTGCCAGTAGCCCGGACAGGGGGCTGGAGAATGAGCAGTTCTTC
TRBD1	TRBJ1-1	-	TRBV4-1	CASSQDRTGLEAFF	TGCGCCAGCAGCCAAGACCGGACAGGTCTTGAAGCTTTCTTT
-	TRBJ2-7	-	TRBV10-3	CAISESGAWGYEQYF	TGTGCCATCAGTGAGTCAGGGGCCTGGGGATACGAGCAGTACTTC
-	TRBJ1-2	-	TRBV10-2	CASRATALYGYTF	TGCGCCAGCAGGGCGACAGCTCTCTATGGCTACACCTTC
TRBD2	TRBJ2-2	-	TRBV7-6	CASSRGEGTNTGELFF	TGTGCCAGCAGCCGCGGGGAGGGAACAAACACCGGGGAGCTGTTTTTT
TRBD1	TRBJ2-3	once	TRBV10-3	CAIRSGTGVTDTQYF	TGTGCCATCAGGTCCGGGACAGGGGTAACAGATACGCAGTATTTT
-	TRBJ1-4	-	TRBV27	CASRKTGSSDRLFF	TGTGCCAGCAGGAAAACAGGGTCATCAGATAGACTGTTTTTT
-	TRBJ1-6	few	TRBV7-6	CASSLGQDSPLHF	TGTGCCAGCAGCTTAGGGCAGGATTCACCCCTCCACTTT